What follows describes a single T cell receptor (beta chain). The data belong to a study of technical replicates of blood from several donors. Germline V gene lookup returns CDR1 MNHNS and CDR2 SASEGT. Trimming cost V 6 bases and J 7 bases, with 19 bases left between them. This CDR3 has 14 residues. The repertoire was sequenced with immunoSEQ multiplex PCR; TCRdb's copy has only in-frame clones and lacks some. The sample holds about 61,000 clones, around 87% seen once. The V and J genes are TRBV6-1 and TRBJ2-7; D is possibly TRBD2 (5 bases). The TCR was taken from a human donor in good health. Some clones in this sample may be carry-over from other donors' samples. Sequenced: PBMCs. The DNA for the CDR3 is TGTGCCAGCAGATCTTCGGGGTGGACGGGAGAGCAGTACTTC. Its translation is CASRSSGWTGEQYF.